This TCR beta chain stems from a study of cytomegalovirus exposure and HLA in healthy donors. Across the whole study: When just under 400 donors were genotyped, 80% to 90% of them were found to fall in the Caucasian-associated ancestry cluster.

The study's findings and limits: For TCR beta chains, V- and J-gene trimming was later linked to a missense DCLRE1C variant. There were several of the most significant clusters that appeared linked to common viral pathogens in a later analysis.

The PCR was carried out with 60 Vbeta primers and 13 Jbeta primers. Some clones are missing from TCRdb's copy, which holds only in-frame ones; the method was immunoSEQ multiplex PCR. The data show about 150,000 clones, roughly 84% seen once. Concerning this clone: The antigen remains undetermined.

Germline V CDR1 and CDR2: MNHEY, SVGAGI. This CDR3 comprises 14 residues. J gave up 7 bases and V 6 bases, and 7 bases lay outside the gene matches. The chain has TRBV6-5 and TRBJ1-1, with TRBD1 matching 11 bases. The sequenced sample was PBMCs. This sequence was found in a boy aged 2 to 10 in good health and CMV-seronegative. CDR3 residues: CASRIMDRGREAFF. In DNA form, the CDR3 reads TGTGCCAGCAGGATCATGGACAGGGGGCGTGAAGCTTTCTTT.